Each of the 6 T cell receptor beta chains below was sequenced from the same sample in a study of blood T cell repertoires in COVID-19. TCRdb's copy holds only in-frame clones and misses some; the assay was immunoSEQ multiplex PCR. The table includes approximately 210,000 clones, more than 75% detected once. Sequenced input: peripheral blood. The receptors were sampled from a man in his forties with active or convalescent COVID-19.

The chain uses TRBV5-1 and TRBJ1-1; the match to TRBD1 covers 7 bases. The CDR3 consists of 18 residues. V lost 4 bases and J lost 0; bases outside the gene matches: 15. The germline CDR1 and CDR2 sequences are SGHRS and YFSETQ. CDR3 nucleotide sequence: TGCGCCAGCAGCGCCGGGACAGAGATTTCTACTATGAACACTGAAGCTTTCTTT. Protein sequence: CASSAGTEISTMNTEAFF. Full variable domain (missing parts from reference TRBV5-1 and TRBJ1-1): KAGVTQTPRYLIKTRGQQVTLSCSPISGHRSVSWYQQTPGQGLQFLFEYFSETQRNKGNFPGRFSGRQFSNSRSEMNVSTLELGDSALYLCASSAGTEISTMNTEAFFGQGTRLTVV.

This clone has a handful of counts. The chain is built from TRBV10-3 and TRBJ1-1; the match to TRBD1 covers 7 bases. CDR1 and CDR2 from the germline V gene are ENHRY and SYGVKD. The CDR3 contains 13 residues. After removal of 4 bases from V and 1 base from J, the junction contained 0 bases not matched to a gene. CDR3 in DNA: TGTGCCATCAGTGGGACAGGGAACACTGAAGCTTTCTTT. This translates into CAISGTGNTEAFF.

Turning to this clone: The junction shows a germline mismatch at one end, possibly a read error. The chain combines TRBV3-1 (or the pseudogene TRBV3-2) with TRBJ2-1, with 12 bases fitting TRBD1. CDR1 LGHDT and CDR2 YNNKEL come from the germline V gene (reference sequence). The CDR3 is made up of 12 amino acids. The CDR3 is CASSQEGQGAIF. Here the CDR3 DNA reads TGTGCCAGCAGCCAAGAGGGACAGGGGGCCATCTTC.

The chain has TRBV11-2 and TRBJ2-7; 9 positions match TRBD2. Germline values: CDR1 SGHAT, CDR2 FQNNGV. Trimming removed 0 bases from V and 2 bases from J; junction bases left unmatched: 2. CDR3 size: 15 residues. Here the CDR3 DNA reads TGTGCCAGCAGCTTAGACATAGCGGGGGCCTACGAGCAGTACTTC. Its translation is CASSLDIAGAYEQYF.

This chain connects TRBV30 to TRBJ2-5; D is unresolved. V dropped 0 bases and J dropped 8 bases, with 10 bases sitting between them. CDR3 size: 12 residues. Looked up from germline, CDR1 is GTSNPN and CDR2 is SVGIG (reference sequence). The CDR3, as DNA: TGTGCCTGGAGTGTACGTTCGGTTACCCAGTACTTC. Translation: CAWSVRSVTQYF.

The chain carries TRBV5-1 and TRBJ2-7; possible D gene TRBD2, 6 bases. The V end lost 4 bases, the J end lost 3 bases, and 11 bases lay between the germline ends. Germline lookup yields CDR1 SGHRS and CDR2 YFSETQ. The CDR3 length is 13 residues. CDR3 sequence (DNA): TGCGCCAGCAGCGTCCGGGACTTCTACGAGCAGTACTTC. Translation gives CASSVRDFYEQYF.